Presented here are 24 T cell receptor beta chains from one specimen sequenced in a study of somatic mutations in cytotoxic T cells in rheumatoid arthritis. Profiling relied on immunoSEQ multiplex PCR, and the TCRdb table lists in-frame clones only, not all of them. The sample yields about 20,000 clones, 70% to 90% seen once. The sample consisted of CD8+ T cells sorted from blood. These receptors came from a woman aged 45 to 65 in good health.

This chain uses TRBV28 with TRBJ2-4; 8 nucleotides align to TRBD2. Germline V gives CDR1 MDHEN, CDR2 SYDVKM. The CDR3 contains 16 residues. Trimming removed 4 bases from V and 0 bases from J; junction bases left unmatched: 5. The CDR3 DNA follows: TGTGCCAGCAGTTCCCGGGGGGGAGTAGCCAAAAACATTCAGTACTTC. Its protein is CASSSRGGVAKNIQYF.

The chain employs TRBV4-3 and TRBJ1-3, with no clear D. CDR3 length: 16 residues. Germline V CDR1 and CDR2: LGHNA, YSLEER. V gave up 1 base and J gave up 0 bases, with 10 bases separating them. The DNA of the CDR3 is TGCGCCAGCAGCCAAGGATTGGGGAGCTCTGGAAACACCATATATTTT. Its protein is CASSQGLGSSGNTIYF.

CDR3 coding DNA: TGTGCCAGCACTGCTTTGGTGAACGCGAACACCGGGGAGCTGTTTTTT. Amino acids: CASTALVNANTGELFF. The chain combines TRBV27 with TRBJ2-2; no reliable D call. CDR1 and CDR2 (germline): MNHEY, SMNVEV (reference sequence). Trimming took 7 bases from V and 0 from J, leaving 15 bases between them. This CDR3 comprises 16 residues.

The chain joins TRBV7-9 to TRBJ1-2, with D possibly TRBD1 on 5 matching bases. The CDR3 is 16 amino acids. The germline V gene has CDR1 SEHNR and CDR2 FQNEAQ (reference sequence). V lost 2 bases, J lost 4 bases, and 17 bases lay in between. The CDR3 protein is CASSLISPGFGYGYTF. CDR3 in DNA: TGTGCCAGCAGCTTAATCTCCCCAGGGTTCGGCTATGGCTACACCTTC.

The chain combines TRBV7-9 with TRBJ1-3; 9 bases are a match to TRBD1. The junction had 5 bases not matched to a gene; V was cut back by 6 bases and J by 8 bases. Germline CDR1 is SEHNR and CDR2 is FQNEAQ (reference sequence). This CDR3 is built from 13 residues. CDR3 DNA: TGTGCCAGCAGTTTACAGGGGGCAGACACCATATATTTT. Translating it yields CASSLQGADTIYF.

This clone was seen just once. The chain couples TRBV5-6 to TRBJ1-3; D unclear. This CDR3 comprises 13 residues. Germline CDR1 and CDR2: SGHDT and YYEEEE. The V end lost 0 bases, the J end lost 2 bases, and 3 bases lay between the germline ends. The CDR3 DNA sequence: TGTGCCAGCAGCTTGGAAGCTGGAAACACCATATATTTT. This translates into CASSLEAGNTIYF.

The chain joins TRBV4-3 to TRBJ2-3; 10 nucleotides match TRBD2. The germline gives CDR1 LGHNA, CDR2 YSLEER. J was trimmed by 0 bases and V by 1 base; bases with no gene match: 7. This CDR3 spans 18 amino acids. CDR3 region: CASSQGSGGVTSTDTQYF. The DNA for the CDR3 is TGCGCCAGCAGCCAAGGGAGCGGGGGGGTAACTAGCACAGATACGCAGTATTTT.

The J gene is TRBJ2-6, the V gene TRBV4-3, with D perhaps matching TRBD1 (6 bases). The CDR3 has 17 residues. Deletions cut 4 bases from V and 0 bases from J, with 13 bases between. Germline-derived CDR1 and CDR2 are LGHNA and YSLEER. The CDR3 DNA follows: TGCGCCAGCAGCCCGAATGGGGGCCTCTCTGGGGCCAACGTCCTGACTTTC. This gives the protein CASSPNGGLSGANVLTF.

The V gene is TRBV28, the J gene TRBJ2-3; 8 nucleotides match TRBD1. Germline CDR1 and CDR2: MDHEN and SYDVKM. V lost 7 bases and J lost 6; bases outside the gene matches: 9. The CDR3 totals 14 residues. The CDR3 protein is CASTLAQGEDTQYF. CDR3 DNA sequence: TGTGCCAGCACCCTCGCACAGGGGGAGGATACGCAGTATTTT.

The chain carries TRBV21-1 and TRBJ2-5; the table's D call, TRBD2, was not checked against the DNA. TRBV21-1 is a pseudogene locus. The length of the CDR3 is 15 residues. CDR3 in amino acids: CASSEYWRIKETQYF. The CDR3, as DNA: TGTGCCAGCAGCGAATACTGGCGGATAAAAGAGACCCAGTACTTC.

The CDR3 spells CASSSGTGDYEQYF. DNA of the CDR3: TGTGCCAGCAGCTCCGGGACAGGAGACTACGAGCAGTACTTC. J is TRBJ2-7 and V is TRBV7-9; 8 bases align to TRBD1. CDR1 and CDR2 (germline): SEHNR, FQNEAQ (reference sequence). V shed 4 bases, J shed 3 bases, and the junction held 5 bases outside the gene matches. This CDR3 is built from 14 residues.

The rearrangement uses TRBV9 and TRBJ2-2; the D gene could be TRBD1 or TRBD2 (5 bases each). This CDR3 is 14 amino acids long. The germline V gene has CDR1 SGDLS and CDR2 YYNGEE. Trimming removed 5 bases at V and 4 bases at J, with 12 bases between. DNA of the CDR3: TGTGCCAGCAGGGGGGTAGTCGGCACCGGGGAGCTGTTTTTT. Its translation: CASRGVVGTGELFF.

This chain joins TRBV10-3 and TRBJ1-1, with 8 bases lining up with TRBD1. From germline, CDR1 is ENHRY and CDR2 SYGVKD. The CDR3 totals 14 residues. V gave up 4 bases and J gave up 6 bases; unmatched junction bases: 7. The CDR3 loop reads CAISGSRGLAEAFF. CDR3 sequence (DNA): TGTGCCATCAGTGGGTCCAGGGGGCTGGCTGAAGCTTTCTTT.

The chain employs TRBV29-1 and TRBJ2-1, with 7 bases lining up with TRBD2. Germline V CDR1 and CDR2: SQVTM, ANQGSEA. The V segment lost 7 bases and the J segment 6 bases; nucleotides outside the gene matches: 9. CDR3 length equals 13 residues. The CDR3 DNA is TGCAGCGCCCGGGGAGGGTGGGTCAATGAGCAGTTCTTC. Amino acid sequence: CSARGGWVNEQFF.

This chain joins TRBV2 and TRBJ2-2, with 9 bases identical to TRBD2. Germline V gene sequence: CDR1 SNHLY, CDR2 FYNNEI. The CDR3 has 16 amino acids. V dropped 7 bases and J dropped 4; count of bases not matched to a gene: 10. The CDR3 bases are TGTGCCAGCAACGGGGGAGCGGGGGGAATCACCGGGGAGCTGTTTTTT. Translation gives CASNGGAGGITGELFF.

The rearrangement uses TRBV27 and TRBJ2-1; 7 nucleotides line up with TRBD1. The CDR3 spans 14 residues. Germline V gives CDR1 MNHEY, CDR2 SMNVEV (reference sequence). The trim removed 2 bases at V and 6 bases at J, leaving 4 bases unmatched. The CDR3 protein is CASSLGPGGNEQFF. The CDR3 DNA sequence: TGTGCCAGCAGTTTAGGGCCAGGGGGCAATGAGCAGTTCTTC.

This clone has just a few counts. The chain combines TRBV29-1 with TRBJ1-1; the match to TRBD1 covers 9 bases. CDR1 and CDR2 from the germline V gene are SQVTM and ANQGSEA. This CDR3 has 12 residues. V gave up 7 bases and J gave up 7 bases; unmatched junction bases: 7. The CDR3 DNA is TGCAGCGCACAGGGGGCAATTAATGAAGCTTTCTTT. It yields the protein CSAQGAINEAFF.

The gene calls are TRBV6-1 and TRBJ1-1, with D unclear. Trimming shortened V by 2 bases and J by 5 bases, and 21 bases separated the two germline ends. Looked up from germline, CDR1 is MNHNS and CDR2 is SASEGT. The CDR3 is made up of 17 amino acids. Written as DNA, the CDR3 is TGTGCCAGCAGTGAAATCGGACCCCCCAGATTAATAACTGAAGCTTTCTTT. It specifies CASSEIGPPRLITEAFF.

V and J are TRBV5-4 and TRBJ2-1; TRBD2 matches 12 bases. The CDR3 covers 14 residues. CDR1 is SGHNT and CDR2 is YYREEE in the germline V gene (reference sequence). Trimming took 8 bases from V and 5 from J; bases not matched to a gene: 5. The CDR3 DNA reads TGTGCCAGTAAGACTAGCGGGGGAAACAATGAGCAGTTCTTC. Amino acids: CASKTSGGNNEQFF.

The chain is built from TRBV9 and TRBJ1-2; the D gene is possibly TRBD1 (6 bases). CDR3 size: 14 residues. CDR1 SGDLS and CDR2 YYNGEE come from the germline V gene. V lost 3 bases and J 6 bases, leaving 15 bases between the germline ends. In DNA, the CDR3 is TGTGCCAGCAGCGACAGGGTAGCAAAGGATGGCTACACCTTC. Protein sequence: CASSDRVAKDGYTF.

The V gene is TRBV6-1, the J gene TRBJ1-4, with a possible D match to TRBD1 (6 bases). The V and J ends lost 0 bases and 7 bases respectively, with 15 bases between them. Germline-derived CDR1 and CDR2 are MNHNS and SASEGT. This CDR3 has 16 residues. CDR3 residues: CASSEARGVGGEKLFF. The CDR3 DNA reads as TGTGCCAGCAGTGAAGCGAGGGGGGTGGGTGGTGAAAAACTGTTTTTT.

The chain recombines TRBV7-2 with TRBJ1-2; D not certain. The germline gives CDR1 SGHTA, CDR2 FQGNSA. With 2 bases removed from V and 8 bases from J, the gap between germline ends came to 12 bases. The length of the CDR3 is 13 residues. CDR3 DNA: TGTGCCAGCAGCTTATCACCCCCTGAGGGCTACACCTTC. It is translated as CASSLSPPEGYTF.

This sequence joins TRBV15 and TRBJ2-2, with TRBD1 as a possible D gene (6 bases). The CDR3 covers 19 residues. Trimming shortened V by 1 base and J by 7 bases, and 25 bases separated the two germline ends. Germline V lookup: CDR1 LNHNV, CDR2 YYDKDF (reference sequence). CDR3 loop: CATSRAPMTRDTLYGELFF. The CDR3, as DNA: TGTGCCACCAGCAGAGCCCCGATGACACGGGACACCCTTTACGGGGAGCTGTTTTTT.

The CDR3 reads CASSLEAGTDGAKLFF. CDR3 DNA: TGTGCCAGCAGCTTAGAAGCAGGCACAGATGGGGCAAAACTGTTTTTT. V usage is TRBV7-6 and J usage is TRBJ1-4, with a tentative D call TRBD1 (5 bases). The CDR3 is 16 residues long. Trimming removed 1 base from V and 10 bases from J, with 19 bases in between. Germline V gene lookup returns CDR1 SGHVS and CDR2 FNYEAQ.